This T cell receptor (beta chain) was sequenced for a study of identical twins. The authors used template switching to add a universal primer site and gave cDNA unique molecular identifiers. One entry per CDR3 protein results from TCRdb running MiXCR on the 5' RACE reads. The data show about 220,000 distinct CDR3 sequences, with about 7.5% seen just once and about 1.9% held by the top ten. This clonotype came up a few times. This sample also belongs to another study, concerning yellow fever vaccine responses in identical twins. That report adds: It has been reported that, in twins, the vaccine T cell response seemed partly convergent and partly personalized.

The receptor's source is a woman younger than 30 in good health. Sample: memory (CD45RO+) T cells sorted from blood.

Here the CDR3 reads CASSFSQTSGSVNEQFF. The CDR3 DNA follows: TGTGCCAGCAGCTTCTCACAAACTAGCGGGAGTGTAAATGAGCAGTTCTTC. J is TRBJ2-1 and V is TRBV11-3, with 11 bases that match TRBD2. Germline lookup yields CDR1 SGHNT and CDR2 YENEEA. The CDR3 sequence is 17 residues long. V shed 3 bases and J 7 bases; nucleotides not matched to a gene: 11.